This TCR beta chain came from a study of blood T cell repertoires in COVID-19. Study summary: T cells, B-cell-depleted T cells, or PBMCs supplied cDNA or gDNA.

The CDR3 is made up of 16 amino acids. After removal of 4 bases from V and 4 bases from J, the junction contained 10 bases not matched to a gene. Germline values: CDR1 WSHSY, CDR2 SAAADI. Measured with immunoSEQ multiplex PCR; TCRdb has only the in-frame clones, and not every one. The table has tens of thousands of clones, approximately 81% seen once; the top ten hold roughly 13%. This TCR came from a human donor in a cohort sampled during active COVID-19. The specimen was peripheral blood. V and J are TRBV10-2 and TRBJ2-7, with 10 bases that match TRBD2. CDR3 residues: CASSAGGSGGAYEQYF. In nucleotides, the CDR3 is TGCGCCAGCAGTGCAGGGGGGAGCGGGGGGGCGTACGAGCAGTACTTC.